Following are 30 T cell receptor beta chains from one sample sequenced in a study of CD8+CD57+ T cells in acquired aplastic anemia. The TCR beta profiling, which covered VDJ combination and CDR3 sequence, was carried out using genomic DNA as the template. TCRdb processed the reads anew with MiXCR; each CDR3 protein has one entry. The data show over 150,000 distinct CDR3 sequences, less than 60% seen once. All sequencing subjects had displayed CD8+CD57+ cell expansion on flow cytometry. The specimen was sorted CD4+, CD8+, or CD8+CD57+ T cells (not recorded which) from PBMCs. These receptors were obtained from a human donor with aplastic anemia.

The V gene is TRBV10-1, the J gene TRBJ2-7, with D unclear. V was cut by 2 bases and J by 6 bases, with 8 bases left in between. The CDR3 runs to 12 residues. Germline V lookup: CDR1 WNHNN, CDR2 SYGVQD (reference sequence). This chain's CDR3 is CASSEVSGEQYF. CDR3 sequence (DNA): TGCGCCAGCAGTGAGGTGTCGGGCGAGCAGTACTTC.

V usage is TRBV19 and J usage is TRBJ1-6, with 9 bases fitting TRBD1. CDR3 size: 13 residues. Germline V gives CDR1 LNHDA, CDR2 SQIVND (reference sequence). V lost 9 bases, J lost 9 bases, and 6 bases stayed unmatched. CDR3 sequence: CASFGQGTSPLHF. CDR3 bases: TGTGCCAGCTTTGGACAGGGGACTTCACCCCTCCACTTT.

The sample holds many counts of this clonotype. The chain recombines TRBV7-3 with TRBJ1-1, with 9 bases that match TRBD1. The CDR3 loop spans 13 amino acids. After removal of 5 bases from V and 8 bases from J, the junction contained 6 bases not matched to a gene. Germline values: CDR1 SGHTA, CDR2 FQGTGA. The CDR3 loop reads CASSLRQGGEAFF. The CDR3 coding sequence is TGTGCCAGCAGCCTCCGACAGGGGGGGGAAGCTTTCTTT.

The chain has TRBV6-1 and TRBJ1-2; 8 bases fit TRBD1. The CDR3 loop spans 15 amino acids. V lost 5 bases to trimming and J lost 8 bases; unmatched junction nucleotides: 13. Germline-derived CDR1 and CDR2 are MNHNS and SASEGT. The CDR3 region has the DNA TGTGCCAGCAGTACACGGACAGGGCGGGCCGGCGGCTACACCTTC. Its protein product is CASSTRTGRAGGYTF.

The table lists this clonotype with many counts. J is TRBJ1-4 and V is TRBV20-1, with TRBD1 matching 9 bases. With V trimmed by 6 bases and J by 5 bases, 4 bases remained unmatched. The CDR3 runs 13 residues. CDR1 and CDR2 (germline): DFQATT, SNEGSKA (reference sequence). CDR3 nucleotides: TGCAGTGCGATGGACAGGGGAAATGAAAAACTGTTTTTT. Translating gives CSAMDRGNEKLFF.

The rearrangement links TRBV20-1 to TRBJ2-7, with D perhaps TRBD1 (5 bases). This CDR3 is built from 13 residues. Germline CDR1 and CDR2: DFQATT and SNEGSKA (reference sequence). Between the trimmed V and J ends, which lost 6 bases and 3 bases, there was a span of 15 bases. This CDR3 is CSAPRAVSYEQYF. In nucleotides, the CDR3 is TGCAGTGCCCCCAGGGCGGTAAGCTACGAGCAGTACTTC.

CDR3 amino acids: CASSEGLPQETQYF. DNA for the CDR3: TGTGCCAGCAGTGAAGGGTTGCCTCAAGAGACCCAGTACTTC. V and J are TRBV2 and TRBJ2-5; D remains unclear. The length of the CDR3 is 14 residues. The germline V and J ends were trimmed by 1 base and 2 bases, with 8 bases remaining between them. Looked up from germline, CDR1 is SNHLY and CDR2 is FYNNEI.

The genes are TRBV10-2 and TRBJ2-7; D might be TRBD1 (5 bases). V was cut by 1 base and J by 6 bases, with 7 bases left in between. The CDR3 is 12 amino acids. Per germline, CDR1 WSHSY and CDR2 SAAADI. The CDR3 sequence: CASSELGLEQYF. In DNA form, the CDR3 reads TGCGCCAGCAGTGAGTTGGGGCTCGAGCAGTACTTC.

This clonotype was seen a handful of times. The CDR3 coding sequence is TGTGCCAGTAGTAGGGGGGACGAGCAGTACTTC. It encodes CASSRGDEQYF. The chain employs TRBV19 and TRBJ2-7; possibly TRBD2 for D (6 bases). The CDR3 covers 11 residues. V lost 4 bases and J 5 bases, leaving 6 bases between the germline ends. The germline V gene encodes CDR1 LNHDA and CDR2 SQIVND (reference sequence).

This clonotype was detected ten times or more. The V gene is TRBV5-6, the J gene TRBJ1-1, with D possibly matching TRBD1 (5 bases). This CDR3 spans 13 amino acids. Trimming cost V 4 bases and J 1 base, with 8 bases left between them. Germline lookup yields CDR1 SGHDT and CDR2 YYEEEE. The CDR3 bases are TGTGCCAGCAGCGCAACAGGGAACACTGAAGCTTTCTTT. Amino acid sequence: CASSATGNTEAFF.

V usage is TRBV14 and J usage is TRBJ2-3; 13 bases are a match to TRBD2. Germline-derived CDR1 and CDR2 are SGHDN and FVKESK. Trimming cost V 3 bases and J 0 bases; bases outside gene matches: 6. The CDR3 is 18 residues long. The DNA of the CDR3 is TGTGCCAGCAGCCACACTAGCGGGGGGGGGTCTAGCACAGATACGCAGTATTTT. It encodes CASSHTSGGGSSTDTQYF.

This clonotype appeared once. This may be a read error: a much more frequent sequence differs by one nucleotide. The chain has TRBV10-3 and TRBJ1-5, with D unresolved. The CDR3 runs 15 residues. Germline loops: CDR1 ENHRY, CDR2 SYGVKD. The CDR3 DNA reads TGTGCCAGCAGTTACGCAGGTTGTGGCAATCAGCCCCAGCATTTT. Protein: CASSYAGCGNQPQHF.

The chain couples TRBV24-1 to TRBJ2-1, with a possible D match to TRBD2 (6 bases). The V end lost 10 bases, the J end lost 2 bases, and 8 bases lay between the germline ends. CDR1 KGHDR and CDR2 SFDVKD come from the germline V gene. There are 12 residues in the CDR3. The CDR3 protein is CATAGPYNEQFF. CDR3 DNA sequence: TGTGCCACGGCGGGGCCCTACAATGAGCAGTTCTTC.

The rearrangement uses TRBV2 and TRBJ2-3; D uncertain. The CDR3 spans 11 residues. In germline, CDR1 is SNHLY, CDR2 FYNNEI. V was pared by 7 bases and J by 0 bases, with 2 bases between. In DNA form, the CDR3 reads TGTGCCAGCATCAGCACAGATACGCAGTATTTT. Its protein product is CASISTDTQYF.

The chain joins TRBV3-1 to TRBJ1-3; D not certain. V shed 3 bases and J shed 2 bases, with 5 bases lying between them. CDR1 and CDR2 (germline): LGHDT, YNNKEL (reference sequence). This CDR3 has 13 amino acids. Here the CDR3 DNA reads TGTGCCAGCAGCCAGGGAACTGGAAACACCATATATTTT. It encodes CASSQGTGNTIYF. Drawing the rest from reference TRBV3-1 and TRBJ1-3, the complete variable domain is DTAVSQTPKYLVTQMGNDKSIKCEQNLGHDTMYWYKQDSKKFLKIMFSYNNKELIINETVPNRFSPKSPDKAHLNLHINSLELGDSAVYFCASSQGTGNTIYFGEGSWLTVV.

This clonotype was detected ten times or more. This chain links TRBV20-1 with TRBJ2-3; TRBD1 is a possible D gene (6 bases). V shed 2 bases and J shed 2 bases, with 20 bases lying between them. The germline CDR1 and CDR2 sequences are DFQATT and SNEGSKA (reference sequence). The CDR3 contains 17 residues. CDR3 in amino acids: CSARPLPTGYITDTQYF. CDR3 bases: TGCAGTGCTAGACCTCTCCCTACAGGGTATATCACAGATACGCAGTATTTT.

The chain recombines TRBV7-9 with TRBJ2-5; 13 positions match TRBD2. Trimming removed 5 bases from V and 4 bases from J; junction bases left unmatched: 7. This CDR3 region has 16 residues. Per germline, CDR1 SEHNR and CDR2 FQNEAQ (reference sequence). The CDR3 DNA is TGTGCCAGCAGCACACTAGCGGGGGGGCCTGGAGAGACCCAGTACTTC. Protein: CASSTLAGGPGETQYF.

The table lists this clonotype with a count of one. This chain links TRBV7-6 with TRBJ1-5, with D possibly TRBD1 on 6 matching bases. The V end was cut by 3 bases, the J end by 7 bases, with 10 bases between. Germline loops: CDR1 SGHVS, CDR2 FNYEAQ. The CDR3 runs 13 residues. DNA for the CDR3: TGTGCCAGCAGCTTGGGGGCTGAGCAGCCCCAGCATTTT. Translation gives CASSLGAEQPQHF.

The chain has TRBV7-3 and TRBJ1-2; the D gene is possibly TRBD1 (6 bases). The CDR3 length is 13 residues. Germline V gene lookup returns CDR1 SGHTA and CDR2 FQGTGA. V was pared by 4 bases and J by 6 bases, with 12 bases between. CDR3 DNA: TGTGCCAGCAGCTCACAGGGTTTCGATGGCTACACCTTC. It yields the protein CASSSQGFDGYTF. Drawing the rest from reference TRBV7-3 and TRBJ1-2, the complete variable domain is GAGVSQTPSNKVTEKGKYVELRCDPISGHTALYWYRQSLGQGPEFLIYFQGTGAADDSGLPNDRFFAVRPEGSVSTLKIQRTERGDSAVYLCASSSQGFDGYTFGSGTRLTVV.

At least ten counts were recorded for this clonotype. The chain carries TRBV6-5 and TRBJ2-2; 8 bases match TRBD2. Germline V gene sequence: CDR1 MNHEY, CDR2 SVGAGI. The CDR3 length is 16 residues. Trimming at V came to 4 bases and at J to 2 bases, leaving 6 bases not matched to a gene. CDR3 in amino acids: CASSLLSGSNTGELFF. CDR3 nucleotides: TGTGCCAGCAGTTTACTAAGCGGGAGTAACACCGGGGAGCTGTTTTTT.

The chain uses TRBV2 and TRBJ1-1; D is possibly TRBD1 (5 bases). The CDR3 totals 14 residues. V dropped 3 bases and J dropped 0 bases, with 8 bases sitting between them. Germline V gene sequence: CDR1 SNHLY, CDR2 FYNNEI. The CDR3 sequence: CASSDGRVNTEAFF. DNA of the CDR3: TGTGCCAGCAGTGACGGCAGGGTGAACACTGAAGCTTTCTTT.

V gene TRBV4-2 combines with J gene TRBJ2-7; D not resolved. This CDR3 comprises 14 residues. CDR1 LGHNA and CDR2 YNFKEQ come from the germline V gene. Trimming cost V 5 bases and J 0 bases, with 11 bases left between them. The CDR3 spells CASSLEENSYEQYF. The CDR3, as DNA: TGTGCCAGCAGCTTAGAAGAGAACTCCTACGAGCAGTACTTC.

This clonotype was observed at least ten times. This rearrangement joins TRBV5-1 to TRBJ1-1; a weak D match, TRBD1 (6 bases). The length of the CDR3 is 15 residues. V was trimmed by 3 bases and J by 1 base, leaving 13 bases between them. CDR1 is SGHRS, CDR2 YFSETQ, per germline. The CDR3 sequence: CASSSSTGANTEAFF. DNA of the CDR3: TGCGCCAGCAGCTCATCGACAGGAGCGAACACTGAAGCTTTCTTT.

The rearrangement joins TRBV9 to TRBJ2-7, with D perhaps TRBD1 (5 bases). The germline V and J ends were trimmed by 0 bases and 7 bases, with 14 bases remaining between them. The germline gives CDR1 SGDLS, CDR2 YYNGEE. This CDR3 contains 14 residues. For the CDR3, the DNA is TGTGCCAGCAGCGTAGGCCAGGGTCCCCTGGAGCAGTACTTC. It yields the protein CASSVGQGPLEQYF.

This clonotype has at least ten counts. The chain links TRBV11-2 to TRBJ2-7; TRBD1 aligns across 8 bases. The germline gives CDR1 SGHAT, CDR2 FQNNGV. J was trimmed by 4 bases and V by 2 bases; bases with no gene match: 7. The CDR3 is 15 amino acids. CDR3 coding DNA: TGTGCCAGCAGCTTATTGTCAGGGGGCTGGTACGAGCAGTACTTC. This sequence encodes CASSLLSGGWYEQYF.

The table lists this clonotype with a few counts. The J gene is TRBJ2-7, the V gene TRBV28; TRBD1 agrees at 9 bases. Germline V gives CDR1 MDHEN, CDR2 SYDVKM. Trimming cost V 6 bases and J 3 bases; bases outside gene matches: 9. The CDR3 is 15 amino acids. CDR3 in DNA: TGTGCCAGCAGCCAAACCGGGACAGGGATCTACGAGCAGTACTTC. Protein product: CASSQTGTGIYEQYF.

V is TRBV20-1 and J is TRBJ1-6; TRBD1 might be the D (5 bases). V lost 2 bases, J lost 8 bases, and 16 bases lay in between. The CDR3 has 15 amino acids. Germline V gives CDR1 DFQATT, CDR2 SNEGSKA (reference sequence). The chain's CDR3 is CSARRSAGTHSPLHF. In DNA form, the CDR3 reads TGCAGTGCTAGAAGGTCGGCCGGGACGCATTCACCCCTCCACTTT.

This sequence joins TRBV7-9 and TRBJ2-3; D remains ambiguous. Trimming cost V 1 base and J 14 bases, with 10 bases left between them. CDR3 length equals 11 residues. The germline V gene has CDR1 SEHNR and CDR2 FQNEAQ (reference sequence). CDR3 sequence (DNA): TGTGCCAGCAGCTTAGGGCGGCGGCGGTATTTT. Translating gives CASSLGRRRYF.

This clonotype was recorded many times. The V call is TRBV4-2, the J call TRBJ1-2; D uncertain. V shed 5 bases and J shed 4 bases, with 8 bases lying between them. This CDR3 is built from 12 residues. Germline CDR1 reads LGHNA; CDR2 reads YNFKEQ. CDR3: CASSAHSYGYTF. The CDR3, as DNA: TGTGCCAGCAGCGCACACAGCTATGGCTACACCTTC.

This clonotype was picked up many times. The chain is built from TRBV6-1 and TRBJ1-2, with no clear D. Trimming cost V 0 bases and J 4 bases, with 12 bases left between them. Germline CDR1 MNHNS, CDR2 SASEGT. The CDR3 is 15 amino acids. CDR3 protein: CASSEALKDRYGYTF. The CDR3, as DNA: TGTGCCAGCAGTGAAGCGTTGAAGGACCGCTATGGCTACACCTTC.